This T cell receptor beta chain stems from a study of blood T cell repertoires in COVID-19. The overall study: Sites across the United States, Italy and Spain contributed samples from acute and convalescent COVID-19. T cells, B-cell-depleted T cells, or PBMCs supplied cDNA or gDNA.

With V trimmed by 5 bases and J by 5 bases, 7 bases remained unmatched. Germline V gene data show CDR1 as LNHDA and CDR2 as SQIVND (reference sequence). The CDR3 is made up of 15 amino acids. This clone has only one observation. Original handling: Estimated nucleated cell counts came from reference gene primer amplification. Sequencing was performed with immunoSEQ multiplex PCR; in TCRdb, only in-frame clones are kept and a portion is missing. V, J and clone size were drawn from that table, and D and trimming were deduced from the DNA. This repertoire shows about 150,000 clones, around 86% found once; its top ten account for approximately 40%.

Input material: peripheral blood. This sequence joins TRBV19 and TRBJ1-5, with TRBD1 matching 9 bases. This clonotype originated in a man between 45 and 60 years old who had recovered from COVID-19. CDR3 in amino acids: CASSLGQGYYQPQHF. CDR3 nucleotide sequence: TGTGCCAGTAGTCTCGGACAGGGGTATTATCAGCCCCAGCATTTT.